This entry concerns a single T cell receptor beta chain. This record comes from a study of T-cell reconstitution after alpha-beta-depleted transplantation in children. Unique molecular identifiers were incorporated when the TCRbeta library was constructed. TCRdb reprocessed the PCR reads via MiXCR and lists one record per CDR3 protein. The table has roughly 610,000 distinct CDR3 sequences, approximately 10% seen once. J gave up 3 bases and V 3 bases, and 6 bases lay outside the gene matches. The CDR3 runs to 14 residues. CDR1 is SQVTM and CDR2 is ANQGSEA in the germline V gene. The chain uses TRBV29-1 and TRBJ2-7; the match to TRBD1 covers 9 bases. The receptor comes from a human donor who donated a stem cell graft to a child with acute myeloid leukemia. Sequenced material: PBMCs from the stem cell graft donor, taken from the stem cell graft. The CDR3: CSVEGQGSGYEQYF. In DNA, the CDR3 is TGCAGCGTTGAGGGACAGGGTTCGGGCTACGAGCAGTACTTC.